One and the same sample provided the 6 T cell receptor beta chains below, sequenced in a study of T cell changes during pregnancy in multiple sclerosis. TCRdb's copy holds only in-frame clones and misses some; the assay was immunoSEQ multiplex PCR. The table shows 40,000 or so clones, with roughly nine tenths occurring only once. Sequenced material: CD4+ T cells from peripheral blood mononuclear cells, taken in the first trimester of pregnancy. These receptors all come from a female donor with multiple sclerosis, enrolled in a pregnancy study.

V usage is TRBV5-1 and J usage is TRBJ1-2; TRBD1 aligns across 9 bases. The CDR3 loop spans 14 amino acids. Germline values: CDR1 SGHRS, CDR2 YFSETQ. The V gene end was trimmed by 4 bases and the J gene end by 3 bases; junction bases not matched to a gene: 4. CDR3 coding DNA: TGCGCCAGCAGCGTCGGGACAGGGTACTATGGCTACACCTTC. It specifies CASSVGTGYYGYTF.

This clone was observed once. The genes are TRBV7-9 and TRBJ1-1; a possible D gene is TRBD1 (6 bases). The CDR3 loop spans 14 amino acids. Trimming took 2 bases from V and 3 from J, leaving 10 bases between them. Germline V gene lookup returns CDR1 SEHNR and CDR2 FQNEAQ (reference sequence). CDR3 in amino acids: CASSLQGLYTEAFF. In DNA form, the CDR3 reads TGTGCCAGCAGCTTACAGGGGCTATACACTGAAGCTTTCTTT.

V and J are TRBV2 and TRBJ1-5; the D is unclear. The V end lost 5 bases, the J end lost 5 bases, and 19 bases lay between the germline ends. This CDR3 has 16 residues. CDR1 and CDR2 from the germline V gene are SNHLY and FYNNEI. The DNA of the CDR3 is TGTGCCAGCAGTTTAGGGAGGGCCTCGGGCGATCAGCCCCAGCATTTT. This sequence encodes CASSLGRASGDQPQHF.

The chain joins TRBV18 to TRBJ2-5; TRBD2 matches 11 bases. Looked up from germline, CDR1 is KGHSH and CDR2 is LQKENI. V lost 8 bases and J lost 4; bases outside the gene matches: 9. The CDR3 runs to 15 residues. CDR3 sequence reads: CASLTGTSGVETQYF. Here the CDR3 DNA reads TGTGCCAGCCTGACCGGGACTAGCGGCGTAGAGACCCAGTACTTC. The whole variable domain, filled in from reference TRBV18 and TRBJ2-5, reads NAGVMQNPRHLVRRRGQEARLRCSPMKGHSHVYWYRQLPEEGLKFMVYLQKENIIDESGMPKERFSAEFPKEGPSILRIQQVVRGDSAAYFCASLTGTSGVETQYFGPGTRLLVL.

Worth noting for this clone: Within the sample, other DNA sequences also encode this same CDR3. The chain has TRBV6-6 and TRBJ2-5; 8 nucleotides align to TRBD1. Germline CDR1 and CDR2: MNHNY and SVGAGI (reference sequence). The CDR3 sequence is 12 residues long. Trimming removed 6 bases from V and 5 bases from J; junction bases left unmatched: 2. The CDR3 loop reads CASRDREETQYF. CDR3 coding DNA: TGTGCCAGCAGGGACAGGGAGGAGACCCAGTACTTC.

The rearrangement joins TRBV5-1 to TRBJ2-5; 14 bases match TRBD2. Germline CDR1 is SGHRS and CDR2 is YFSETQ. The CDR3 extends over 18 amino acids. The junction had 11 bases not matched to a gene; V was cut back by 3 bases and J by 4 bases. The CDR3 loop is CASSSSGTSGGRRETQYF. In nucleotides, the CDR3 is TGCGCCAGCAGCTCATCCGGGACTAGCGGGGGCCGGAGAGAGACCCAGTACTTC.